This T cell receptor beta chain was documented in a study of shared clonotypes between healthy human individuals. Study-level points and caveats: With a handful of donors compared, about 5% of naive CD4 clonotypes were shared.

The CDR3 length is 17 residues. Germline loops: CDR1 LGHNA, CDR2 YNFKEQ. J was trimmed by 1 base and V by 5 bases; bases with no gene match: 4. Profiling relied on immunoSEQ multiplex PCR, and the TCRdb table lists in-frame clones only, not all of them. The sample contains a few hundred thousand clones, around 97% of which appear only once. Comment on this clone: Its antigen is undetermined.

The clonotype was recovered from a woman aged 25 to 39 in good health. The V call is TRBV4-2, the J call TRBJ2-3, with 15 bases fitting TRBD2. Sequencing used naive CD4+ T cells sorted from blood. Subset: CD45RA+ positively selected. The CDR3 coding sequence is TGTGCCAGCAGCTTCGGACTAGCGGGAGGGGGCACAGATACGCAGTATTTT. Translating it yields CASSFGLAGGGTDTQYF.